Listed below are T cell receptor beta chains from one sample, sequenced in a study of blood T cell repertoires in COVID-19. Sequencing used immunoSEQ multiplex PCR; TCRdb keeps in-frame clones, though not all of them. The profile covers 350,000 to 400,000 clones, with approximately 90% appearing a single time and roughly 0.86% taken by the ten largest. The sample comprised PBMCs or T cells enriched from blood (not recorded which). The receptors originated from a woman between 40 and 55 years old who had been exposed to COVID-19. Each CDR3 is given with its conserved first and last residue. The size entry is marked missing in some rows and otherwise reads once, few, many or a size class.

>TRBV19|.
CASSTQDMTNQPQHF
>TRBV5-1|.
CASSPYRVNTEAFF
>TRBV10-3|.
CAISADRVGSNTEAFF
>TRBV2|.
CASTATRGPPGTQHF
>TRBV12-5|.
CASGLLEVAVSNQPQHF
>TRBV5-5|.
CASSYDRGRVEAFF
>TRBV12-3/TRBV12-4|.
CASRIRDRAWYTF
>TRBV2|.
CASSKTGRTDTQYF
>TRBV25-1|.
CASRAGTGYYNEQFF
>TRBV2|.
CASSLRPGLAGGQETQYF
>TRBV4-1|once
CASSQDLGRGSYNEQFF
>TRBV7-9|.
CASSPFGAGDHETQYF
>TRBV24-1|.
CATSDLRLESTDTQYF
>TRBV3-1/TRBV3-2|.
CASRPTSGNTIYF
>TRBV6-6|.
CASRDGAGAGELFF
>TRBV5-1|few
CASSLRGQGLPSGTYNSPLHF